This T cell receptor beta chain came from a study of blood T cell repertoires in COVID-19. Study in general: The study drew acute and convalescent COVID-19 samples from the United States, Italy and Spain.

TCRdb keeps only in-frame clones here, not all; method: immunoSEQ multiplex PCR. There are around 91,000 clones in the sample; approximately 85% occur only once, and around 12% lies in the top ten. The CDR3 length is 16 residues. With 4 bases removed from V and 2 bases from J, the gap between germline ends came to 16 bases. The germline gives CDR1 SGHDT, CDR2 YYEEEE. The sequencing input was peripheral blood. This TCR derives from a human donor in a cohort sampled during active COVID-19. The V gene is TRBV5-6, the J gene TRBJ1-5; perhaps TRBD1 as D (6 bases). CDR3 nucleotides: TGTGCCAGCAGCCCCCTGGGGGCAGCCGGCAATCAGCCCCAGCATTTT. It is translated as CASSPLGAAGNQPQHF.